A single T cell receptor beta chain is shown here with its context. The data were produced by immunoSEQ multiplex PCR, yet TCRdb's version contains in-frame clones alone and is incomplete. The table lists some 48,000 clones, 85% to 95% of them singletons. This entry belongs to a study of T cell changes during pregnancy in multiple sclerosis. The TCR originated in a female donor with multiple sclerosis, enrolled in a pregnancy study. The sample in question was CD8+ T cells from peripheral blood mononuclear cells, obtained in the first trimester of pregnancy.

CDR3 residues: CASSQEGREGETQYF. CDR3 coding DNA: TGTGCCAGCAGCCAAGAGGGCAGGGAGGGGGAGACCCAGTACTTC. The V call is TRBV4-2, the J call TRBJ2-5; TRBD2 matches at 7 bases. V shed 0 bases, J shed 5 bases, and the junction held 6 bases outside the gene matches. Germline CDR1 reads LGHNA; CDR2 reads YNFKEQ. The CDR3 length is 15 residues.